Described below is a single TCR beta chain sequence and its context. The antigen remains undetermined. The sample originates from a study of T cell responses to AZD1222 COVID-19 vaccine. CDR1 is SGHKS and CDR2 is YYEKEE in the germline V gene (reference sequence). The length of the CDR3 is 15 residues. With V trimmed by 0 bases and J by 3 bases, 5 bases remained unmatched. Libraries were prepared by immunoSEQ multiplex PCR; TCRdb keeps only in-frame clonotypes and omits some of them. The sample records 180,000 or so clones, around 94% being singletons. The study's findings and limits: The donor cohort was predominantly white British with a female majority, and clonal diversity may have been underestimated. Among spike-specific TCRs, nearly half reportedly target unmutated variant regions.

The material sequenced was peripheral blood, taken on day 0 of AZD1222 vaccination. The source of this sequence is an adult in good health. The gene calls are TRBV5-5 and TRBJ2-7, with 8 bases that match TRBD1. The CDR3 sequence is CASSLVGQGFYEQYF. The DNA of the CDR3 is TGTGCCAGCAGCTTGGTAGGACAGGGATTCTACGAGCAGTACTTC.